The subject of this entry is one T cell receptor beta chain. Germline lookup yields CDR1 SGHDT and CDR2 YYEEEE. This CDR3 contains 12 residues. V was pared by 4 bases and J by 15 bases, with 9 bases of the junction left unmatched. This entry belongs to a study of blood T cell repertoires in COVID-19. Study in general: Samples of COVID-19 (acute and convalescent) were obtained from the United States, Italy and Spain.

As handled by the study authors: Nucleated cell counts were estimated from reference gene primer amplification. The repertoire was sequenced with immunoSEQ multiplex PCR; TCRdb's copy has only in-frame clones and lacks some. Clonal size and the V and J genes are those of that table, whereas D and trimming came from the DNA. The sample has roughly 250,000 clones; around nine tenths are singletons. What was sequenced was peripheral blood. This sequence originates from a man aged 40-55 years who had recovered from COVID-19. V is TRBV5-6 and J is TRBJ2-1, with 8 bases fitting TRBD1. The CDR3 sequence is CASSETGDHRFF. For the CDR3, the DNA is TGTGCCAGCAGCGAGACAGGGGATCACCGGTTCTTC.